Each of the 18 T cell receptor beta chains below was sequenced from the same sample in a study of CD8+CD57+ T cells in acquired aplastic anemia. Profiling that covered TCR beta VDJ and CDR3 relied on genomic DNA as its template. TCRdb called the reads again in MiXCR, with one record for every CDR3 protein. The sample has approximately 250,000 distinct CDR3 sequences, 70% to 85% seen once. By flow cytometry, patients selected for sequencing had shown an expansion of CD8+CD57+ cells. Sequencing was performed on sorted CD4+, CD8+, or CD8+CD57+ T cells (not recorded which) from PBMCs. The source of these receptors is a human donor with aplastic anemia.

This clonotype was picked up one time. The chain carries TRBV7-8 and TRBJ2-2, with D possibly TRBD1 on 6 matching bases. Germline assignment: CDR1 SGHVS and CDR2 FQNEAQ. V was shortened by 4 bases and J by 2 bases, with 11 bases between the two germline ends. The length of the CDR3 is 15 residues. CDR3 residues: CASSCEGGNTGELFF. The CDR3 coding sequence is TGTGCCAGCAGCTGTGAAGGGGGTAACACCGGGGAGCTGTTTTTT.

Remarks on this clonotype: Relative to the germline gene, one junction end is altered; a read error may explain this. The rearrangement joins TRBV7-9 to TRBJ2-6, with D maybe TRBD2 (6 bases). This CDR3 has 16 residues. From germline, CDR1 is SEHNR and CDR2 FQNEAQ (reference sequence). The CDR3 coding sequence is TGTGCCAGCAGCGATGGGGGGAGCTATGGGGCCTACGTCCTGACTTTC. Protein: CASSDGGSYGAYVLTF. Combining the CDR3 with reference TRBV7-9 and TRBJ2-6 gives the whole variable domain DTGVSQNPRHKITKRGQNVTFRCDPISEHNRLYWYRQTLGQGPEFLTYFQNEAQLEKSRLLSDRFSAERPKGSFSTLEIQRTEQGDSAMYLCASSDGGSYGAYVLTFGAGSRLTVL.

The chain joins TRBV20-1 to TRBJ1-1, with TRBD1 matching over 9 bases. The CDR3 extends over 13 amino acids. The germline gives CDR1 DFQATT, CDR2 SNEGSKA (reference sequence). The CDR3 nucleotides are TGCAGCGGACGGACAGGGGTATACTCAGAAGCTTTCTTT. Its translation is CSGRTGVYSEAFF.

This clonotype has just a few counts. The junction differs from germline at one of its ends, possibly a read error. V gene TRBV7-3 combines with J gene TRBJ1-1, with D possibly being TRBD1 (5 bases). Germline V gene data show CDR1 as SGHTA and CDR2 as FQGTGA. This CDR3 comprises 16 residues. The CDR3: CASSLTKRGYYNEAFF. DNA for the CDR3: TGTGCTAGCAGCTTGACGAAGCGGGGGTACTACAATGAAGCTTTCTTT.

Turning to this clonotype: Relative to the germline gene, one junction end is altered; a read error may explain this. In nucleotides, the CDR3 is TGCGCCCGTCCCCGCTGGCACACGGGGGGGCCAGATACGCAGTATTTT. This gives the protein CARPRWHTGGPDTQYF. The V gene is TRBV5-4, the J gene TRBJ2-3, with 8 bases that match TRBD2. Germline CDR1 and CDR2: SGHNT and YYREEE (reference sequence). This CDR3 comprises 16 residues.

This sequence joins TRBV9 and TRBJ1-2; 10 bases map to TRBD1. The CDR3 sequence is 13 residues long. V shed 4 bases, J shed 12 bases, and the junction held 9 bases outside the gene matches. Per germline, CDR1 SGDLS and CDR2 YYNGEE. Here the CDR3 reads CASSSGQGTGNTF. CDR3 in DNA: TGTGCCAGCAGCTCGGGACAGGGGACTGGAAACACCTTC.

This clonotype has a handful of counts. Likely a read error: the CDR3 ends without its conserved phenylalanine or tryptophan. Because the CDR3's place on the DNA is in doubt, the DNA is left out and the CDR3 is given as listed by TCRdb. The chain joins TRBV7-9 to TRBJ2-5; the DNA was not used to check the table's D call, TRBD1. The CDR3 is 13 residues long, counting both termini. Per germline, CDR1 SEHNR and CDR2 FQNEAQ (reference sequence). The CDR3 loop reads CASSLRQGYLHYT.

Concerning this clonotype: This likely comes from a read error, as the CDR3 has no conserved phenylalanine or tryptophan at its end. No DNA is shown, since the ends of the CDR3 on it are uncertain; the CDR3 is the one TCRdb lists. The chain combines TRBV2 with TRBJ1-1. Germline assignment: CDR1 SNHLY and CDR2 FYNNEI. The CDR3 has 15 residues if both end residues are counted. The CDR3 reads CASSFGVTDTQYSFS.

The chain is built from TRBV7-3 and TRBJ2-2; D gene uncertain. Trimming stripped 6 bases from V and 8 bases from J, with 13 bases between. Germline-derived CDR1 and CDR2 are SGHTA and FQGTGA. The CDR3 has 13 amino acids. In nucleotides, the CDR3 is TGTGCCAGCAGTTTATCCCCCACAGGGGAGCTGTTTTTT. It is translated as CASSLSPTGELFF. The variable domain in full, with the rest retrieved from reference TRBV7-3 and TRBJ2-2, is GAGVSQTPSNKVTEKGKYVELRCDPISGHTALYWYRQSLGQGPEFLIYFQGTGAADDSGLPNDRFFAVRPEGSVSTLKIQRTERGDSAVYLCASSLSPTGELFFGEGSRLTVL.

The V gene is TRBV12-5, the J gene TRBJ2-7, with a weak D call TRBD2 (6 bases). Germline CDR1 reads LGHNT; CDR2 reads FRNRAP. The V gene lost 3 bases and the J gene lost 4 bases, with 13 bases spanning the gap. The CDR3 has 14 residues. Here the CDR3 reads CASGLAGWGYEQYF. CDR3 in DNA: TGTGCTAGTGGTTTAGCGGGCTGGGGGTACGAGCAGTACTTC.

J is TRBJ2-3 and V is TRBV7-9; 9 nucleotides align to TRBD2. The V gene's germline CDR1 is SEHNR and CDR2 FQNEAQ (reference sequence). With V trimmed by 4 bases and J by 14 bases, 10 bases remained unmatched. The CDR3 is 13 residues long. The CDR3 coding sequence is TGTGCCAGCAGCTATGGGGGCAGCGGGGGGCGGTATTTT. Amino acid sequence: CASSYGGSGGRYF.

A word on this clonotype: No conserved phenylalanine or tryptophan ends this CDR3, so it is likely a read error. The DNA is left out, because the CDR3 cannot be placed on it with certainty; the CDR3 is given as TCRdb lists it. The CDR3 sequence: CASSFRPDGTDLS. The chain is built from TRBV7-8 and TRBJ2-3; TRBD1 reflects the table's D call only, with no check against the DNA. The CDR3 contains 13 residues when both ends are counted. Germline assignment: CDR1 SGHVS and CDR2 FQNEAQ.

V is TRBV7-6 and J is TRBJ2-1, with 10 bases that match TRBD1. CDR1 and CDR2 from the germline V gene are SGHVS and FNYEAQ. Trimming took 4 bases from V and 5 from J; bases not matched to a gene: 14. The CDR3 is 18 amino acids. This chain's CDR3 is CASSSDRGLSPLHNEQFF. DNA for the CDR3: TGTGCCAGCAGCTCAGACAGGGGGCTGTCACCCCTCCACAATGAGCAGTTCTTC.

This sequence joins TRBV7-8 and TRBJ1-5; no clear D. The closer fit of TRBJ2-3 to the DNA end suggests the J call may be wrong. From germline, CDR1 is SGHVS and CDR2 FQNEAQ. CDR3 length: 14 amino acids. The CDR3 here is CASSESDSHQPQYF. CDR3 DNA: TGTGCCAGCAGTGAATCGGATAGCCACCAGCCCCAGTATTTT.

The rearrangement links TRBV5-5 to TRBJ1-1; 10 bases agree with TRBD1. V dropped 2 bases and J dropped 1; count of bases not matched to a gene: 2. CDR1 SGHKS and CDR2 YYEKEE come from the germline V gene (reference sequence). The CDR3 length is 15 residues. Here the CDR3 DNA reads TGTGCCAGCAGCTTCGGGACAGGGGCGAACACTGAAGCTTTCTTT. It specifies CASSFGTGANTEAFF.

This sequence joins TRBV11-2 and TRBJ1-2, with 7 bases matching TRBD1. V gave up 0 bases and J gave up 6 bases; unmatched junction bases: 13. This CDR3 is 17 amino acids long. Germline lookup yields CDR1 SGHAT and CDR2 FQNNGV. Here the CDR3 reads CASSLDLTGNTEDGYTF. The CDR3 DNA reads TGTGCCAGCAGCTTAGATCTGACAGGGAACACTGAAGATGGCTACACCTTC.

The chain employs TRBV7-8 and TRBJ2-2; D might be TRBD1 or TRBD2, each matching 6 bases. CDR1 is SGHVS and CDR2 is FQNEAQ in the germline V gene. There are 14 residues in the CDR3. V was clipped by 0 bases and J by 16 bases, with 18 bases between them. The CDR3 protein is CASSLAGGPGTQFF. CDR3 bases: TGTGCCAGCAGCTTAGCGGGGGGCCCCGGGACGCAGTTTTTT.

The sample holds one count of this clonotype. The CDR3 does not end in the conserved phenylalanine or tryptophan, so this is likely a read error. The limits of the CDR3 on the DNA are not certain, so only TCRdb's listed CDR3 is given. The chain recombines TRBV7-2 with TRBJ2-3. The CDR3 is 13 residues long, counting both termini. The germline gives CDR1 SGHTA, CDR2 FQGNSA. CDR3 in amino acids: CASGFTSSDKSHL.